Listed here are 23 T cell receptor beta chains from one sample, sequenced in a study of graft-versus-host responses after intestinal transplantation. The assay was immunoSEQ multiplex PCR, and TCRdb's table has in-frame clones only and misses some. The sample carries about 120,000 clones, approximately 95% recorded once. Their cognate antigens are unknown. The material was unstimulated CD8+ T cells sorted from spleen or lymph node cells, obtained before intestinal transplant. The source is a human donor who received an intestinal transplant.

The rearrangement links TRBV4-3 to TRBJ1-2; D gene ambiguous. The CDR3 extends over 15 amino acids. Germline assignment: CDR1 LGHNA and CDR2 YSLEER. Trimming stripped 0 bases from V and 2 bases from J, with 10 bases between. Here the CDR3 DNA reads TGCGCCAGCAGCCAAGAAACCAAGGCGAACTATGGCTACACCTTC. Encoded protein: CASSQETKANYGYTF.

The rearrangement links TRBV18 to TRBJ2-1; D is possibly TRBD2 (5 bases). The CDR3 has 12 residues. Germline-derived CDR1 and CDR2 are KGHSH and LQKENI. The V end lost 6 bases, the J end lost 8 bases, and 11 bases lay between the germline ends. The CDR3 is CASSFGRDEQFF. In nucleotides, the CDR3 is TGTGCCAGCTCGTTCGGGCGGGATGAGCAGTTCTTC.

This chain connects TRBV15 to TRBJ1-1; D unresolved. The V gene lost 7 bases and the J gene lost 1 base, with 16 bases spanning the gap. CDR1 is LNHNV and CDR2 is YYDKDF in the germline V gene (reference sequence). The CDR3 has 15 residues. This CDR3 reads CATTSDGIRNTEAFF. The CDR3, as DNA: TGTGCCACCACCTCCGATGGGATTCGGAACACTGAAGCTTTCTTT.

The CDR3 loop is CATSRDLTSGWPQETQYF. CDR3 in DNA: TGTGCCACCAGCAGAGATCTAACTAGCGGGTGGCCTCAAGAGACCCAGTACTTC. The chain is built from TRBV15 and TRBJ2-5, with 9 bases matching TRBD2. Germline CDR1 is LNHNV and CDR2 is YYDKDF (reference sequence). Germline trimming cut 0 bases from V and 2 bases from J; bases unmatched to any gene: 10. The CDR3 totals 18 residues. The entire variable domain, with the rest obtained from reference TRBV15 and TRBJ2-5, is as follows: DAMVIQNPRYQVTQFGKPVTLSCSQTLNHNVMYWYQQKSSQAPKLLFHYYDKDFNNEADTPDNFQSRRPNTSFCFLDIRSPGLGDTAMYLCATSRDLTSGWPQETQYFGPGTRLLVL.

V gene TRBV5-4 combines with J gene TRBJ2-7; D possibly corresponds to TRBD2 (6 bases). This CDR3 spans 13 amino acids. Germline V gene sequence: CDR1 SGHNT, CDR2 YYREEE (reference sequence). The V and J ends lost 1 base and 3 bases respectively, with 8 bases between them. The CDR3 bases are TGTGCCAGCAGCTTGATGGGAGGCTACGAGCAGTACTTC. Its protein product is CASSLMGGYEQYF.

The chain links TRBV28 to TRBJ2-5; 7 positions agree with TRBD2. The germline V gene encodes CDR1 MDHEN and CDR2 SYDVKM. This CDR3 has 15 amino acids. V shed 1 base and J 4 bases; nucleotides not matched to a gene: 6. The DNA for the CDR3 is TGTGCCAGCAGTTTATTCGGGTCGGGGGGAGAGACCCAGTACTTC. Encoded protein: CASSLFGSGGETQYF.

This clone was counted once. The chain recombines TRBV4-2 with TRBJ2-3; perhaps D is TRBD1 or TRBD2 (7 bases each). The V end lost 0 bases, the J end lost 3 bases, and 16 bases lay between the germline ends. There are 17 residues in the CDR3. Germline CDR1 and CDR2: LGHNA and YNFKEQ. CDR3 sequence (DNA): TGTGCCAGCAGCCAAGATCCCCGCCAGGGGGGGACAGATACGCAGTATTTT. Its translation is CASSQDPRQGGTDTQYF.

The rearrangement joins TRBV27 to TRBJ2-7; possible D gene TRBD2, 5 bases. CDR3 length: 14 amino acids. V lost 3 bases and J 4 bases, leaving 13 bases between the germline ends. Germline CDR1 is MNHEY and CDR2 is SMNVEV (reference sequence). The CDR3 loop is CASSFGGSLYEQYF. The CDR3 DNA sequence: TGTGCCAGCAGTTTTGGCGGGTCCTTGTACGAGCAGTACTTC.

The chain couples TRBV9 to TRBJ2-7, with D possibly TRBD2 on 6 matching bases. CDR3 size: 13 residues. Germline CDR1 SGDLS, CDR2 YYNGEE. The V gene lost 7 bases and the J gene lost 3 bases, with 14 bases spanning the gap. CDR3 in amino acids: CASAGEAGYEQYF. The CDR3 DNA sequence: TGTGCCAGCGCCGGGGAAGCGGGCTACGAGCAGTACTTC.

The chain uses TRBV7-9 and TRBJ2-1; D unresolved. V shed 4 bases and J shed 6 bases, with 1 base lying between them. Germline V CDR1 and CDR2: SEHNR, FQNEAQ (reference sequence). The CDR3 extends over 10 amino acids. The CDR3 DNA is TGTGCCAGCAGCTCCAATGAGCAGTTCTTC. Its translation: CASSSNEQFF.

This chain uses TRBV27 with TRBJ2-7, with 10 bases matching TRBD1. The CDR3 totals 14 residues. V shed 10 bases and J 3 bases; nucleotides not matched to a gene: 9. CDR1 and CDR2 from the germline V gene are MNHEY and SMNVEV (reference sequence). DNA of the CDR3: TGTGCCACCTCTTCAGGACAGGGGGACTACGAGCAGTACTTC. This encodes CATSSGQGDYEQYF.

CDR3 DNA sequence: TGTGCCAGCAGTTTGGGACTAGCGGGACGTACAGATACGCAGTATTTT. This encodes CASSLGLAGRTDTQYF. The chain combines TRBV28 with TRBJ2-3; TRBD2 agrees at 13 bases. The ends lost 3 bases at V and 3 bases at J; junction bases unmatched: 3. Germline V lookup: CDR1 MDHEN, CDR2 SYDVKM. CDR3 length: 16 amino acids. Full variable domain (missing parts from reference TRBV28 and TRBJ2-3): DVKVTQSSRYLVKRTGEKVFLECVQDMDHENMFWYRQDPGLGLRLIYFSYDVKMKEKGDIPEGYSVSREKKERFSLILESASTNQTSMYLCASSLGLAGRTDTQYFGPGTRLTVL.

This chain links TRBV21-1 with TRBJ2-1; TRBD1, the table's D call, was not compared with the DNA. TRBV21-1 is listed as a pseudogene. The CDR3 consists of 15 residues. CDR3 DNA: TGTGCCAGCAGCAAAACCCCCGGACATAGGGATGAGCAGTTCTTC. Encoded protein: CASSKTPGHRDEQFF.

This chain uses TRBV6-6 with TRBJ2-2, with 7 bases fitting TRBD1. J was trimmed by 6 bases and V by 2 bases; bases with no gene match: 6. The length of the CDR3 is 15 residues. Germline V CDR1 and CDR2: MNHNY, SVGAGI (reference sequence). In nucleotides, the CDR3 is TGTGCCAGCAGTTACCCCGACAGGGCCCCCGGGGAGCTGTTTTTT. The encoded protein is CASSYPDRAPGELFF.

The chain uses TRBV7-9 and TRBJ2-1, with 8 positions matching TRBD2. Per germline, CDR1 SEHNR and CDR2 FQNEAQ (reference sequence). Trimming took 3 bases from V and 5 from J; bases not matched to a gene: 9. This CDR3 is 16 amino acids long. CDR3 coding DNA: TGTGCCAGCAGCTTCACTCCGGGAGGGGATAACAATGAGCAGTTCTTC. Amino acid sequence: CASSFTPGGDNNEQFF.

This chain connects TRBV14 to TRBJ2-3; TRBD2 agrees at 7 bases. After removal of 3 bases from V and 4 bases from J, the junction contained 13 bases not matched to a gene. Germline V gene lookup returns CDR1 SGHDN and CDR2 FVKESK. This CDR3 has 17 amino acids. CDR3: CASSHAGTTVLADTQYF. Written as DNA, the CDR3 is TGTGCCAGCAGCCATGCCGGGACTACCGTATTGGCAGATACGCAGTATTTT.

V is TRBV2 and J is TRBJ1-5, with TRBD1 matching over 7 bases. The CDR3 extends over 14 amino acids. The V and J ends lost 8 bases and 0 bases, in that order; junction bases with no gene match: 4. The germline CDR1 and CDR2 sequences are SNHLY and FYNNEI. The CDR3 coding sequence is TGTGCCAGCGCCGGGACAGATAGCAATCAGCCCCAGCATTTT. Translation gives CASAGTDSNQPQHF.

The V gene is TRBV27, the J gene TRBJ2-1, with TRBD2 matching over 10 bases. The V and J ends lost 6 bases and 8 bases, in that order; junction bases with no gene match: 10. CDR1 is MNHEY, CDR2 SMNVEV, per germline (reference sequence). The CDR3 is made up of 15 amino acids. In DNA, the CDR3 is TGTGCCAGCAGGACACCCGGGACTAGCGTGTATGAGCAGTTCTTC. Protein sequence: CASRTPGTSVYEQFF.

V is TRBV5-6 and J is TRBJ2-7, with TRBD1 as a possible D gene (5 bases). This CDR3 is built from 15 residues. The V gene's germline CDR1 is SGHDT and CDR2 YYEEEE. Trimming took off 0 bases at V and 3 bases at J, with 13 bases between the two ends. This chain's CDR3 is CASSLGQPTIYEQYF. DNA of the CDR3: TGTGCCAGCAGCTTGGGACAGCCTACCATCTACGAGCAGTACTTC.

The V and J genes are TRBV7-9 and TRBJ2-3, with 7 positions matching TRBD1. Germline V gene lookup returns CDR1 SEHNR and CDR2 FQNEAQ (reference sequence). V shed 4 bases and J 5 bases; nucleotides not matched to a gene: 9. The CDR3 runs 15 residues. The CDR3 spells CASSSPGQRQDTQYF. As DNA, the CDR3 is TGTGCCAGCAGCTCCCCGGGACAGAGACAAGATACGCAGTATTTT.

CDR3 sequence reads: CASSSGTGRIEQFF. The CDR3, as DNA: TGTGCCAGCAGCTCCGGGACAGGTCGAATCGAGCAGTTCTTC. This chain links TRBV6-5 with TRBJ2-1; 8 nucleotides match TRBD1. Looked up from germline, CDR1 is MNHEY and CDR2 is SVGAGI. V gave up 6 bases and J gave up 10 bases; unmatched junction bases: 11. The CDR3 extends over 14 amino acids.

V is TRBV28 and J is TRBJ2-1, with D perhaps TRBD2 (5 bases). The CDR3 extends over 16 amino acids. In germline, CDR1 is MDHEN, CDR2 SYDVKM. V was trimmed by 3 bases and J by 0 bases, leaving 12 bases between them. The CDR3 reads CASSLGGLSSYNEQFF. The CDR3 nucleotides are TGTGCCAGCAGTTTGGGCGGGTTGAGCTCCTACAATGAGCAGTTCTTC.

The CDR3 DNA is TGTGCCAGCAGCTTAGGCGTATGGGATACTGAAGCTTTCTTT. The encoded protein is CASSLGVWDTEAFF. This chain joins TRBV7-9 and TRBJ1-1; D not resolved. This CDR3 is built from 14 residues. Trimming shortened V by 1 base and J by 5 bases, and 11 bases separated the two germline ends. Germline assignment: CDR1 SEHNR and CDR2 FQNEAQ (reference sequence).